This note documents a single T cell receptor (beta chain) sequence. Its antigen remains unknown. An Oncomine TCR Beta short-read assay was used to sequence the DNA from cultured CD4+ T cells. TCRdb redid the calling of the PCR reads with MiXCR, one entry per CDR3 protein. The table records about 15,000 distinct CDR3 sequences, 52% of them present only once. The data were taken from a study of vaccination and CD4 T cells after COVID-19. Study-wide context: Diagnosis preceded the drawing of post-COVID samples by a median about 98 days (range 35 to 161). Researchers treated cells with overlapping spike peptides taken from SARS-CoV-2, HCoV-NL63, HCoV-OC43 and HCoV-229E. As a positive control, some control cultures were given a CEFX pool, while others were given an HIV-1 Nef pool or no peptide.

Trimming left V 0 bases short and J 5 bases short, with 8 bases between. This CDR3 region has 14 residues. Germline V lookup: CDR1 LGHDT, CDR2 YNNKEL (reference sequence). Treatment: approximately nine-day PBMC culture with coronavirus spike peptide pools or control peptides (ViraFEST assay). ViraFEST used peptide pools to expand antigen-specific T cells, then sequenced TCRs. The sequence was obtained from a human donor who had recovered from COVID-19. The V gene is TRBV3-1, the J gene TRBJ1-5; D may be TRBD1 (6 bases). The sequenced sample consisted of CD4+ T cells from blood, cultured in vitro. The chain's CDR3 is CASSQEGQHQPQHF. CDR3 sequence (DNA): TGTGCCAGCAGCCAAGAGGGACAACATCAGCCCCAGCATTTT.